Included here is one T cell receptor beta chain sequence, with context. Its antigen is unidentified. Each TCR library used roughly 4,000 ng of total RNA. Each CDR3 protein gets one entry in TCRdb, which reprocessed the 5' RACE reads and gives no DNA. The sample table sets out around 380,000 distinct CDR3 sequences. The record originates from a study of monozygotic twins with inflammatory bowel disease. Broader study findings: Similarity of repertoires did not differ between concordant and discordant twins, possibly from limited power.

This CDR3 comprises 14 residues. Germline V gives CDR1 SQVTM, CDR2 ANQGSEA. Sequenced: blood. The chain combines TRBV29-1 with TRBJ1-2. The sequence came from a human donor with ulcerative colitis or Crohn's disease, or a healthy co-twin of an affected twin (not recorded which). CDR3 in amino acids: CSVGRDGSNYGYTF.